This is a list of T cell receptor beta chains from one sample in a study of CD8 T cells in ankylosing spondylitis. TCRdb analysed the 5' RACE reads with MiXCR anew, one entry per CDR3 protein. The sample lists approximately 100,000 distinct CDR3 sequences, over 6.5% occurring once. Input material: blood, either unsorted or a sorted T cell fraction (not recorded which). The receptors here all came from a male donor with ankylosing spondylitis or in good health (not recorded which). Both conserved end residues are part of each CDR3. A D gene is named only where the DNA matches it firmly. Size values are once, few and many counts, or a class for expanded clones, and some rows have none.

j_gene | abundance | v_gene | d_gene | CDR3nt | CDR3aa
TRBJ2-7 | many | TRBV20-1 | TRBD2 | TGCAGTGCTAGGGGACTAGCGGCCTCCTACGAGCAGTACTTC | CSARGLAASYEQYF
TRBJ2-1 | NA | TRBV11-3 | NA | TGTGCCAGCTCCCCTGGCGGGACACACAATGAGCAGTTCTTC | CASSPGGTHNEQFF
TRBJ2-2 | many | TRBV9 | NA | TGTGCCAGCAGCGTAGGAGACTCAAACACCGGGGAGCTGTTTTTT | CASSVGDSNTGELFF
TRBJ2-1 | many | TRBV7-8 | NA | TGTGCCAGCACCCCCCCGGAATGGGATTTTAATGAGCAGTTCTTC | CASTPPEWDFNEQFF
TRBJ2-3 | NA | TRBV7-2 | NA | TGTGCCAGCAGCTTAGAGGGACGTCCCAGCACAGATACGCAGTATTTT | CASSLEGRPSTDTQYF
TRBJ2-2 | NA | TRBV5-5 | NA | TGTGCCAGCAGCGGCGGGGCTAACATAAAAAACACCGGGGAGCTGTTTTTT | CASSGGANIKNTGELFF
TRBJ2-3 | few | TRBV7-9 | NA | TGTGCCAGCAGCTTTGAGGGGCGTACTAGCACAGATACGCAGTATTTT | CASSFEGRTSTDTQYF
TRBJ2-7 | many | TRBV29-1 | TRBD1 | TGCAGCGTTATCCCGGGACAGTCCTACGAGCAGTACTTC | CSVIPGQSYEQYF
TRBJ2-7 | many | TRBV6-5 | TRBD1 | TGTGCCAGCAGTTACCCCTATCGACAGGGGGCTGCCTACGAGCAGTACTTC | CASSYPYRQGAAYEQYF
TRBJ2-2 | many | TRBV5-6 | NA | TGTGCCAGCAGCTGGTTCCACAGGGAAGTCGGGGAGCTGTTTTTT | CASSWFHREVGELFF
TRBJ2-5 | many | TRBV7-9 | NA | TGTGCCAGCAGCTCCGGAAATAGGTTCTCAGAAGAGACCCAGTACTTC | CASSSGNRFSEETQYF
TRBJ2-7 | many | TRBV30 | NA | TGTGCCTGGAGTCCTCGCCCTGGCCACGAGCAGTACTTC | CAWSPRPGHEQYF
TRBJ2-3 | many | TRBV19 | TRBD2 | TGTGCCAGTAGTCTCCGGGGTAGCGGGAGGGCAGCTACGCAGTATTTT | CASSLRGSGRAATQYF
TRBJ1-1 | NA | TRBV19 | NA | TGTGCCAGTAGTATAGATCCGGGGGGAAACCGACAAGGGCTTGCGGGTAACACTGAAGCTTTCTTT | CASSIDPGGNRQGLAGNTEAFF
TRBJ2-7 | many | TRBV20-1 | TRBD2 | TGCAGTGCTAGTGGAGGACTAGCGGACTACGAGCAGTACTTC | CSASGGLADYEQYF
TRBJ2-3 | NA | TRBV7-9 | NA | TGTGCCAGCCGCAGAGTCACAGATACGCAGTATTTT | CASRRVTDTQYF
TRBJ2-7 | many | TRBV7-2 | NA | TGTGCCAGCAGCTTGTCCCGGATCTACGAGCAGTACTTC | CASSLSRIYEQYF
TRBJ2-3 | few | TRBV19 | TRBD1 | TGTGCCAGTAGTTCCGGACAGGTAGCTCTGCGAAGGACAGATACGCAGTATTTT | CASSSGQVALRRTDTQYF
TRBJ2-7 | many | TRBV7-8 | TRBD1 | TGTGCCAGCAGCCAGGACAGGGGGCTGTACGAGCAGTACTTC | CASSQDRGLYEQYF
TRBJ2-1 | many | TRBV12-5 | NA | TGTGCTAGTGGTTTGGTATATCTCATGGGTGGATCCTACAATGAGCAGTTCTTC | CASGLVYLMGGSYNEQFF
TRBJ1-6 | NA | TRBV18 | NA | TGTGCCAGCTCACCCCACCAAGAAGTTCCTAATTCACCCCTCCACTTT | CASSPHQEVPNSPLHF
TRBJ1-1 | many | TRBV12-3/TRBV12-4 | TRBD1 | TGTGCCAGCAGTCCAATGACAGGGGGCAGGGTAGCTTTCTTT | CASSPMTGGRVAFF
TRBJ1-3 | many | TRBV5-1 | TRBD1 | TGCGCCAGCAGCGGCGGAGACAGGGTTACCGGAAACACCATATATTTT | CASSGGDRVTGNTIYF
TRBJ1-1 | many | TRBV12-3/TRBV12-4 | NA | TGTGCCAGCATTTTTTACACTGAAGCTTTCTTT | CASIFYTEAFF
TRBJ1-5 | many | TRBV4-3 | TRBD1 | TGCGCCAGCAGCCGGGGAAGGACAGGGCGATATAGCAATCAGCCCCAGCATTTT | CASSRGRTGRYSNQPQHF
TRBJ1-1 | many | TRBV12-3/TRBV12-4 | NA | TGTGCCAGCAGGCTCCCTGGGCAGGCGAACACTGAAGCTTTCTTT | CASRLPGQANTEAFF
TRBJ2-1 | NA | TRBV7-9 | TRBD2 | TGTGCCAGCGGGTTAGCGGGAGGGTTTAATGAGCAGTTCTTC | CASGLAGGFNEQFF
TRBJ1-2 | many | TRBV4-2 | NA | TGTGCCAGCAGCCAAGACCTTCTGGACTATGGCTACACCTTC | CASSQDLLDYGYTF
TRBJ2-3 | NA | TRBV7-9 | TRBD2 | TGTGCCAGCAGCAATGGGAGGGGCACAGATACGCAGTATTTT | CASSNGRGTDTQYF
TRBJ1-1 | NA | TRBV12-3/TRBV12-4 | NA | TGTGCCAGCAGTTCTAACCTTTTTGGGGACCCCGAAGCTTTCTTT | CASSSNLFGDPEAFF
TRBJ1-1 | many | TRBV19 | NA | TGTGCCAGTAGTACTACAGGGAACACTGAAGCTTTCTTT | CASSTTGNTEAFF
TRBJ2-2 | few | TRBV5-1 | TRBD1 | TGCGCCAGCAGAGGGACAGACGCGAACACCGGGGAGCTGTTTTTT | CASRGTDANTGELFF
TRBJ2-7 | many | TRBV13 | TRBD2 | TGTGCCAGCAGCTTGGCTAGCGGGTCGACTAAGCAGTACTTC | CASSLASGSTKQYF
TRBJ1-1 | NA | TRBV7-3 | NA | TGTGCCAGCAGCTTATACAGGAACACTGAAGCTTTCTTT | CASSLYRNTEAFF
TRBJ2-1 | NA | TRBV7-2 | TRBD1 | TGTGCCAGCAGCTTAAGAGGGGGCCGAACCGATGAGCAGTTCTTC | CASSLRGGRTDEQFF
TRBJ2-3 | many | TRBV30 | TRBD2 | TGTGCCTGGAGAGCTAGCGGGGGGGGAGATACGCAGTATTTT | CAWRASGGGDTQYF
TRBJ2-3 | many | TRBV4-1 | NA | TGCGCCAGCAGCAGAGGACTAACGAGCACAGATACGCAGTATTTT | CASSRGLTSTDTQYF
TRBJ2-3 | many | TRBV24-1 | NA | TGTGCCACCAGTGATTCTCGCGGGATGATAGATACGCAGTATTTT | CATSDSRGMIDTQYF
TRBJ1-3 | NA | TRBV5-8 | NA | TGTGCCAGCAGCTTGTTGAGCTCTGGAAACACCATATATTTT | CASSLLSSGNTIYF
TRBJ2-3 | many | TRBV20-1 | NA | TGCAGTGCTCCGGGGGCGAATACGCAGTATTTT | CSAPGANTQYF
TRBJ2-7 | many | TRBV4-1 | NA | TGCGCCAGCAGCCAAGAACGGTCTGAGTCCTACGAGCAGTACTTC | CASSQERSESYEQYF
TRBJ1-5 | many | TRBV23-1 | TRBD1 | TGCGCCAGCAGTCGCACAGGGGTTTTGCATCAGCCCCAGCATTTT | CASSRTGVLHQPQHF
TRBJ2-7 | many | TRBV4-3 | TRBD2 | TGCGCCAGCAGCCAAGCCGGGACTAGCGGGAAGTCCCCCTACGAGCAGTACTTC | CASSQAGTSGKSPYEQYF
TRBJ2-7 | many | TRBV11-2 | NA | TGTGCCAGCAGCTTTCGAGGGGTGGACTACGAGCAGTACTTC | CASSFRGVDYEQYF
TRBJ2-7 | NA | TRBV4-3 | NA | TGCGCCAGCAGCCTAGCGTTCCGGAGCTCCTACGAGCAGTACTTC | CASSLAFRSSYEQYF
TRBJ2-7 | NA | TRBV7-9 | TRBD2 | TGTGCCAGCAGCTTGAAAAGCGGGGCTACCTACGAGCAGTACTTC | CASSLKSGATYEQYF
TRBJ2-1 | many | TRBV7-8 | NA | TGTGCCAGCAGCTTAGCTGAAGAGCAGTTCTTC | CASSLAEEQFF